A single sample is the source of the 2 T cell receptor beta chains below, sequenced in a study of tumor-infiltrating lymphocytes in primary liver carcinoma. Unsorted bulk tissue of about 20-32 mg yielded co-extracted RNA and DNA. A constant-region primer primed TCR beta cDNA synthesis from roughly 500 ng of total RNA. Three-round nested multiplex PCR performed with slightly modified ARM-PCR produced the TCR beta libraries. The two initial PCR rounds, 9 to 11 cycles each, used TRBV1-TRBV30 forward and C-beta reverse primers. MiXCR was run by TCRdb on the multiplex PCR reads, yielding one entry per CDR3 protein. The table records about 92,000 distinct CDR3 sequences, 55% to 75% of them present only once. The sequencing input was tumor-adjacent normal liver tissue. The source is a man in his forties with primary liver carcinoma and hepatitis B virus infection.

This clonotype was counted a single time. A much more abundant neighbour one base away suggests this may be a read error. The CDR3 reads CVSSLQNNEQFF. The DNA of the CDR3 is TGCGTCAGCAGCTTACAGAACAATGAGCAGTTCTTC. The chain carries TRBV5-1 and TRBJ2-1; D unclear. There are 12 residues in the CDR3. The germline gives CDR1 SGHRS, CDR2 YFSETQ.

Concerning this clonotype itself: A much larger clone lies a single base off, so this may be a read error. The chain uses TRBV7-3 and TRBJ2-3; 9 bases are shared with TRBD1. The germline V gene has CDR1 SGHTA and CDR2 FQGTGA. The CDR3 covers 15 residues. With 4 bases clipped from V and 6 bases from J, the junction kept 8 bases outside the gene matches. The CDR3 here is CASSYGQGTWDTQYF. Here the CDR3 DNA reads TGTGCCAGCAGCTATGGACAGGGGACATGGGATACGCAGTATTTT. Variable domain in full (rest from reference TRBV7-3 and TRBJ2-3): GAGVSQTPSNKVTEKGKYVELRCDPISGHTALYWYRQSLGQGPEFLIYFQGTGAADDSGLPNDRFFAVRPEGSVSTLKIQRTERGDSAVYLCASSYGQGTWDTQYFGPGTRLTVL.